Each of the 21 T cell receptor beta chains below was sequenced from the same sample in a study of cytomegalovirus exposure and HLA in healthy donors. In the PCR, 60 Vbeta and 13 Jbeta primers were used. Here immunoSEQ multiplex PCR was the method, and the copy in TCRdb shows in-frame clones only, minus some. The sample consists of around 150,000 clones, 60% to 85% of them appearing once. Material for sequencing was PBMCs. The receptors come from a male donor in good health and CMV-seropositive.

The table lists this clone with a few counts. Other nucleotide sequences in the sample specify the same CDR3. V usage is TRBV5-1 and J usage is TRBJ1-1; unclear D gene. Germline V gene sequence: CDR1 SGHRS, CDR2 YFSETQ. Between the trimmed V and J ends, which lost 2 bases and 2 bases, there was a span of 7 bases. CDR3 length equals 13 residues. CDR3 loop: CASSLRGNTEAFF. DNA of the CDR3: TGCGCCAGCAGCTTAAGAGGCAACACTGAAGCTTTCTTT. The full variable domain, in which reference TRBV5-1 and TRBJ1-1 provide the parts outside the CDR3, is KAGVTQTPRYLIKTRGQQVTLSCSPISGHRSVSWYQQTPGQGLQFLFEYFSETQRNKGNFPGRFSGRQFSNSRSEMNVSTLELGDSALYLCASSLRGNTEAFFGQGTRLTVV.

V usage is TRBV2 and J usage is TRBJ2-2, with 8 bases that match TRBD1. CDR3 size: 14 residues. The J segment lost 5 bases and the V segment lost 7 bases, leaving 6 bases of the junction unmatched. Germline CDR1 and CDR2: SNHLY and FYNNEI. The CDR3 bases are TGTGCCAGCAAGAGGCAGGGGGCAACCGGGGAGCTGTTTTTT. Translating gives CASKRQGATGELFF.

J is TRBJ2-5 and V is TRBV18; 7 nucleotides align to TRBD1. V was clipped by 3 bases and J by 2 bases; unmatched bases: 6. Germline loops: CDR1 KGHSH, CDR2 LQKENI. This CDR3 spans 15 amino acids. CDR3 coding DNA: TGTGCCAGCTCACCTATCGGGACAGAACAAGAGACCCAGTACTTC. Translating gives CASSPIGTEQETQYF.

This sequence joins TRBV10-2 and TRBJ2-3, with 7 bases lining up with TRBD2. From germline, CDR1 is WSHSY and CDR2 SAAADI. The CDR3 extends over 17 amino acids. V lost 0 bases and J lost 1; bases outside the gene matches: 7. CDR3 nucleotide sequence: TGCGCCAGCAGTGAGTCTACCGGACTAGTCCGCACAGATACGCAGTATTTT. Amino acid sequence: CASSESTGLVRTDTQYF.

The CDR3 sequence: CASRARTSGTYQETQYF. In DNA form, the CDR3 reads TGTGCCAGCCGCGCGCGGACTAGCGGGACGTACCAAGAGACCCAGTACTTC. The rearrangement links TRBV2 to TRBJ2-5; 12 bases are shared with TRBD2. CDR1 is SNHLY and CDR2 is FYNNEI in the germline V gene. The CDR3 loop spans 17 amino acids. Trimming took 8 bases from V and 0 from J; bases not matched to a gene: 10.

The rearrangement uses TRBV11-3 and TRBJ1-2; no reliable D call. The CDR3 spans 13 residues. The V gene lost 5 bases and the J gene lost 8 bases, with 15 bases spanning the gap. Germline V lookup: CDR1 SGHNT, CDR2 YENEEA. In nucleotides, the CDR3 is TGTGCCAGCAGCCCGTTTCCCCCGGGGGGCTACACCTTC. It is translated as CASSPFPPGGYTF.

V and J are TRBV11-2 and TRBJ2-3, with D uncertain. The germline gives CDR1 SGHAT, CDR2 FQNNGV. Trimming pared 5 bases from V and 3 bases from J, leaving 6 bases between. The CDR3 runs to 12 residues. The CDR3, as DNA: TGTGCCAGCAGCCCTACTACAGATACGCAGTATTTT. It is translated as CASSPTTDTQYF.

This clone has a handful of counts. This chain uses TRBV5-1 with TRBJ1-1, with D perhaps TRBD1 (6 bases). Per germline, CDR1 SGHRS and CDR2 YFSETQ. V was clipped by 4 bases and J by 6 bases, with 16 bases between them. The length of the CDR3 is 14 residues. The CDR3 sequence is CASSQMGGGAEAFF. The CDR3 bases are TGCGCCAGCAGCCAAATGGGAGGGGGTGCTGAAGCTTTCTTT.

This chain uses TRBV7-2 with TRBJ1-1, with TRBD1 as a possible D gene (6 bases). V lost 4 bases to trimming and J lost 4 bases, with 13 bases between them. CDR1 and CDR2 (germline): SGHTA, FQGNSA. There are 14 residues in the CDR3. CDR3 DNA sequence: TGTGCCAGCAGCTCCACAGGGAGGGGCACTGAAGCTTTCTTT. It codes for CASSSTGRGTEAFF.

A word on this clone: One junction end does not reproduce the germline sequence, and a read error may be involved. The CDR3 DNA sequence: TGTGCCAGCCCACCGGACAGGGCCACCGGGGAGCTGTTTTTT. Residues: CASPPDRATGELFF. The chain recombines TRBV18 with TRBJ2-2, with 8 bases fitting TRBD1. Germline V gives CDR1 KGHSH, CDR2 LQKENI. The CDR3 has 14 amino acids.

The genes are TRBV27 and TRBJ2-1; weak D call: TRBD1 (7 bases). The germline gives CDR1 MNHEY, CDR2 SMNVEV (reference sequence). V lost 2 bases, J lost 5 bases, and 13 bases lay in between. This CDR3 is 15 amino acids long. The CDR3, as DNA: TGTGCCAGCAGTTTAGGGGGGACAGCTAACAATGAGCAGTTCTTC. The encoded protein is CASSLGGTANNEQFF.

This clone was observed a few times. This chain links TRBV2 with TRBJ2-7, with D possibly matching TRBD1 (6 bases). The CDR3 is made up of 13 amino acids. V was trimmed by 5 bases and J by 2 bases, leaving 10 bases between them. CDR1 is SNHLY, CDR2 FYNNEI, per germline. In DNA form, the CDR3 reads TGTGCCAGCAGTATTGGGGGCCCCTACGAGCAGTACTTC. Its protein product is CASSIGGPYEQYF.

V and J are TRBV15 and TRBJ1-1, with 7 bases identical to TRBD1. The V gene end was trimmed by 1 base and the J gene end by 2 bases; junction bases not matched to a gene: 4. The germline CDR1 and CDR2 sequences are LNHNV and YYDKDF (reference sequence). The CDR3 is 15 residues long. CDR3 loop: CATSRVIGGNTEAFF. In DNA, the CDR3 is TGTGCCACCAGCAGAGTTATAGGGGGCAACACTGAAGCTTTCTTT. Drawing the rest from reference TRBV15 and TRBJ1-1, the complete variable domain is DAMVIQNPRYQVTQFGKPVTLSCSQTLNHNVMYWYQQKSSQAPKLLFHYYDKDFNNEADTPDNFQSRRPNTSFCFLDIRSPGLGDTAMYLCATSRVIGGNTEAFFGQGTRLTVV.

This clone was seen once. The V call is TRBV7-2, the J call TRBJ1-1; D is unclear. V shed 6 bases and J shed 5 bases, with 19 bases lying between them. Germline CDR1 and CDR2: SGHTA and FQGNSA. The CDR3 totals 15 residues. CDR3 amino acids: CASRVRGSLATEAFF. DNA of the CDR3: TGTGCCAGCAGGGTTCGAGGTTCCCTAGCGACTGAAGCTTTCTTT.

The chain uses TRBV6-6 and TRBJ1-1; 7 nucleotides match TRBD1. CDR3 length equals 15 residues. V was clipped by 4 bases and J by 0 bases; unmatched bases: 5. Germline CDR1 reads MNHNY; CDR2 reads SVGAGI (reference sequence). The CDR3: CASSLPGQLNTEAFF. The CDR3 DNA is TGTGCCAGCAGTTTACCGGGACAGTTGAACACTGAAGCTTTCTTT.

This clone has a handful of counts. This chain joins TRBV10-1 and TRBJ2-3; 8 nucleotides line up with TRBD1. The V and J ends lost 4 bases and 5 bases, in that order; junction bases with no gene match: 8. The germline V gene encodes CDR1 WNHNN and CDR2 SYGVQD (reference sequence). This CDR3 comprises 15 residues. The CDR3 is CASSGRQGPGDTQYF. Written as DNA, the CDR3 is TGCGCCAGCAGTGGAAGACAGGGGCCAGGAGATACGCAGTATTTT.

The chain combines TRBV19 with TRBJ1-2; TRBD1 is a possible D gene (5 bases). V was shortened by 4 bases and J by 7 bases, with 13 bases between the two germline ends. There are 13 residues in the CDR3. CDR1 LNHDA and CDR2 SQIVND come from the germline V gene (reference sequence). The CDR3 reads CASSTPGGVGYTF. As DNA, the CDR3 is TGTGCCAGTAGTACCCCCGGGGGTGTTGGCTACACCTTC. Full variable domain (outside the CDR3, taken from reference TRBV19 and TRBJ1-2): DGGITQSPKYLFRKEGQNVTLSCEQNLNHDAMYWYRQDPGQGLRLIYYSQIVNDFQKGDIAEGYSVSREKKESFPLTVTSAQKNPTAFYLCASSTPGGVGYTFGSGTRLTVV.

CDR3 in DNA: TGTGCCAGCAGTGAGCAGGGCCAAGAGACCCAGTACTTC. Translation gives CASSEQGQETQYF. The chain links TRBV2 to TRBJ2-5, with D perhaps matching TRBD1 (5 bases). Trimming took 3 bases from V and 1 from J, leaving 6 bases between them. Germline CDR1 and CDR2: SNHLY and FYNNEI. There are 13 residues in the CDR3.

In this sample, this clone turned up once. A read error may produce the germline difference seen at one junction end. The chain links TRBV7-9 to TRBJ2-1, with 7 bases lining up with TRBD1. The CDR3 totals 12 residues. CDR1 SEHNR and CDR2 FQNEAQ come from the germline V gene (reference sequence). The CDR3 spells CASSLQGGQPLF. In DNA, the CDR3 is TGTGCCAGCAGCTTACAAGGGGGACAGCCACTCTTC.

This clone was detected only a few times. The V and J genes are TRBV6-5 and TRBJ1-1; D not resolved. V was shortened by 5 bases and J by 4 bases, with 8 bases between the two germline ends. The CDR3 has 12 residues. Per the germline V gene, CDR1 is MNHEY and CDR2 is SVGAGI. In nucleotides, the CDR3 is TGTGCCAGCAGTAACGAGGGCACTGAAGCTTTCTTT. It translates to CASSNEGTEAFF.

A single count supports this clone. The chain couples TRBV4-3 to TRBJ2-3, with no clear D. Trimming removed 7 bases from V and 1 base from J, with 9 bases in between. This CDR3 has 13 residues. Germline CDR1 reads LGHNA; CDR2 reads YSLEER. CDR3 nucleotide sequence: TGCGCCAGCAAACCTCGCGGCACAGATACGCAGTATTTT. Amino acid sequence: CASKPRGTDTQYF.